The 25 T cell receptor beta chains below all came from one sample that was sequenced in a study of CD8 T cells in Susac syndrome. Reverse transcription of 0.5 to 1 ug RNA was performed with random hexamers. MiXCR, applied by TCRdb to the immunoSEQ multiplex PCR reads, yields one record per CDR3 protein. The data hold over 100,000 distinct CDR3 sequences, with over 95% observed a single time. The sequenced material came from CD4+ T cells from PBMCs. These receptors all stem from a human donor with Susac syndrome.

The chain joins TRBV20-1 to TRBJ2-7; D gene unclear. This CDR3 has 13 residues. The V gene lost 4 bases and the J gene lost 1 base, with 11 bases spanning the gap. Per the germline V gene, CDR1 is DFQATT and CDR2 is SNEGSKA (reference sequence). The CDR3 DNA reads TGCAGTGCTATAGGCAGAAGATCCTACGAGCAGTACTTC. Amino acid sequence: CSAIGRRSYEQYF.

This clonotype occurred once. This rearrangement joins TRBV30 to TRBJ2-2; possibly TRBD1 for D (5 bases). Trimming took off 4 bases at V and 4 bases at J, with 16 bases between the two ends. This CDR3 comprises 15 residues. Germline V gene data show CDR1 as GTSNPN and CDR2 as SVGIG (reference sequence). The CDR3 loop is CAWIKTVGTTGELFF. In DNA, the CDR3 is TGTGCCTGGATCAAGACAGTGGGAACCACCGGGGAGCTGTTTTTT. Full variable domain (missing parts from reference TRBV30 and TRBJ2-2): SQTIHQWPATLVQPVGSPLSLECTVEGTSNPNLYWYRQAAGRGLQLLFYSVGIGQISSEVPQNLSASRPQDRQFILSSKKLLLSDSGFYLCAWIKTVGTTGELFFGEGSRLTVL.

V is TRBV2 and J is TRBJ1-1; D perhaps matches TRBD1 (6 bases). CDR3 length equals 16 residues. The V end lost 3 bases, the J end lost 1 base, and 15 bases lay between the germline ends. Germline assignment: CDR1 SNHLY and CDR2 FYNNEI. CDR3 in DNA: TGTGCCAGCAGTGAGACAGGCAATATGAGGAACACTGAAGCTTTCTTT. Translation gives CASSETGNMRNTEAFF.

This sequence joins TRBV20-1 and TRBJ2-7; no clear D. V lost 3 bases and J lost 6, with 12 bases in between. The germline V gene has CDR1 DFQATT and CDR2 SNEGSKA (reference sequence). The CDR3 loop spans 12 amino acids. Written as DNA, the CDR3 is TGCAGTGCTAGTTCCGGCAAAGGCGAGCAGTACTTC. As protein: CSASSGKGEQYF.

This clonotype has only one observation. The J gene is TRBJ2-7, the V gene TRBV9; 12 bases agree with TRBD2. The CDR3 runs 14 residues. Germline V CDR1 and CDR2: SGDLS, YYNGEE. V shed 2 bases and J 6 bases; nucleotides not matched to a gene: 3. The CDR3 nucleotides read TGTGCCAGCAGCGTCGGACTAGCGGGATTCGAGCAGTACTTC. It specifies CASSVGLAGFEQYF.

The rearrangement joins TRBV7-2 to TRBJ1-5; the match to TRBD1 covers 10 bases. After removal of 5 bases from V and 4 bases from J, the junction contained 5 bases not matched to a gene. The germline CDR1 and CDR2 sequences are SGHTA and FQGNSA. The CDR3 covers 15 residues. The CDR3 is CASSRGQGWNQPQHF. The CDR3 DNA is TGTGCCAGCAGCCGGGGACAGGGGTGGAATCAGCCCCAGCATTTT.

V usage is TRBV6-9 and J usage is TRBJ2-6; no definite D call. This CDR3 has 15 amino acids. V was trimmed by 0 bases and J by 4 bases, leaving 7 bases between them. Germline-derived CDR1 and CDR2 are MNHGY and SVAAGI. The CDR3 region is CASSYSISGANVLTF. Here the CDR3 DNA reads TGTGCCAGCAGTTATTCGATATCCGGGGCCAACGTCCTGACTTTC.

The chain links TRBV5-1 to TRBJ1-2, with D possibly being TRBD1 (5 bases). The V end lost 2 bases, the J end lost 6 bases, and 11 bases lay between the germline ends. The CDR3 spans 13 residues. Germline CDR1 reads SGHRS; CDR2 reads YFSETQ. In DNA form, the CDR3 reads TGCGCCAGCAGCTTCGGGGCGAATAATGGCTACACCTTC. Amino acids: CASSFGANNGYTF.

This rearrangement joins TRBV20-1 to TRBJ2-1; D might be TRBD2 (7 bases). Germline CDR1 is DFQATT and CDR2 is SNEGSKA (reference sequence). The CDR3 is made up of 17 amino acids. Trimming pared 1 base from V and 8 bases from J, leaving 24 bases between. CDR3 in amino acids: CSARGSKGEGFRDEQFF. As DNA, the CDR3 is TGCAGTGCTAGAGGGAGTAAGGGGGAGGGCTTCAGGGATGAGCAGTTCTTC.

The chain has TRBV2 and TRBJ1-2, with no clear D. The CDR3 has 13 residues. CDR1 and CDR2 from the germline V gene are SNHLY and FYNNEI. Trimming left V 7 bases short and J 7 bases short, with 16 bases between. Here the CDR3 reads CASTPGPTAGYTF. DNA for the CDR3: TGTGCCAGCACCCCCGGACCCACCGCTGGCTACACCTTC.

A single count supports this clonotype. This chain links TRBV7-8 with TRBJ2-5; 7 bases map to TRBD1. The junction had 7 bases not matched to a gene; V was cut back by 11 bases and J by 1 base. Looked up from germline, CDR1 is SGHVS and CDR2 is FQNEAQ. The CDR3 runs to 13 residues. The CDR3 region is CASVGQIQETQYF. The CDR3 coding sequence is TGTGCCTCAGTGGGACAGATCCAAGAGACCCAGTACTTC.

The chain has TRBV30 and TRBJ2-2; no clear D gene. Trimming took off 0 bases at V and 3 bases at J, with 8 bases between the two ends. Per germline, CDR1 GTSNPN and CDR2 SVGIG (reference sequence). There are 14 residues in the CDR3. The CDR3 protein is CAWSVHRDTGELFF. The DNA of the CDR3 is TGTGCCTGGAGTGTCCACCGAGACACCGGGGAGCTGTTTTTT.

This sequence joins TRBV10-3 and TRBJ2-1; tentatively, D is TRBD1 (6 bases). The CDR3 sequence is 12 residues long. Germline V gene lookup returns CDR1 ENHRY and CDR2 SYGVKD. V gave up 9 bases and J gave up 4 bases, with 10 bases separating them. CDR3 coding DNA: TGTGCCATTACCGACAGGTACAATGAGCAGTTCTTC. This codes for CAITDRYNEQFF.

The chain employs TRBV19 and TRBJ2-4; TRBD1 matches at 7 bases. Germline assignment: CDR1 LNHDA and CDR2 SQIVND (reference sequence). V shed 3 bases and J 3 bases; nucleotides not matched to a gene: 5. CDR3 size: 15 residues. Written as DNA, the CDR3 is TGTGCCAGTAGTATCCCTGACAGGGACAAAAACATTCAGTACTTC. It encodes CASSIPDRDKNIQYF.

This chain connects TRBV12-3 or TRBV12-4 to TRBJ1-3, with 8 bases aligning to TRBD1. CDR3 length equals 17 residues. V lost 3 bases to trimming and J lost 0 bases; unmatched junction nucleotides: 7. The CDR3 region has the DNA TGTGCCAGCAGTTTTGGAACGACAGGGGCCTCTGGAAACACCATATATTTT. Its translation: CASSFGTTGASGNTIYF.

V gene TRBV20-1 combines with J gene TRBJ1-2; D is ambiguous. The CDR3 runs to 12 residues. The V end lost 3 bases, the J end lost 4 bases, and 9 bases lay between the germline ends. Germline V gene lookup returns CDR1 DFQATT and CDR2 SNEGSKA (reference sequence). Here the CDR3 reads CSASRGTYGYTF. The CDR3, as DNA: TGCAGTGCTAGCCGGGGAACCTATGGCTACACCTTC.

The chain is built from TRBV18 and TRBJ2-2; 9 bases fit TRBD1. The CDR3 has 15 residues. The trim removed 0 bases at V and 5 bases at J, leaving 1 base unmatched. Looked up from germline, CDR1 is KGHSH and CDR2 is LQKENI. In DNA, the CDR3 is TGTGCCAGCTCACCACCTGGGACAGGGACCGGGGAGCTGTTTTTT. It encodes CASSPPGTGTGELFF.

The chain couples TRBV5-1 to TRBJ1-1; maybe TRBD1 (6 bases). V lost 5 bases, J lost 1 base, and 18 bases lay in between. CDR3 length: 16 residues. Germline V gene sequence: CDR1 SGHRS, CDR2 YFSETQ. Written as DNA, the CDR3 is TGCGCCAGCAGGACAGATGCCGGGACACCGAACACTGAAGCTTTCTTT. Protein: CASRTDAGTPNTEAFF.

The gene calls are TRBV3-1 and TRBJ1-1; no definite D call. The germline CDR1 and CDR2 sequences are LGHDT and YNNKEL (reference sequence). V lost 0 bases, J lost 0 bases, and 11 bases lay in between. The length of the CDR3 is 16 residues. The CDR3 nucleotides are TGTGCCAGCAGCCAAGATATTAGGCCCATGAACACTGAAGCTTTCTTT. Its translation: CASSQDIRPMNTEAFF. Together with reference TRBV3-1 and TRBJ1-1, the CDR3 gives the full variable domain: DTAVSQTPKYLVTQMGNDKSIKCEQNLGHDTMYWYKQDSKKFLKIMFSYNNKELIINETVPNRFSPKSPDKAHLNLHINSLELGDSAVYFCASSQDIRPMNTEAFFGQGTRLTVV.

V is TRBV30 and J is TRBJ1-2; the D is unclear. CDR3 length: 14 amino acids. CDR1 GTSNPN and CDR2 SVGIG come from the germline V gene (reference sequence). The V end was cut by 3 bases, the J end by 2 bases, with 13 bases between. CDR3 nucleotides: TGTGCCTGGAGCAAGTCAGGTTTCAACTATGGCTACACCTTC. The encoded protein is CAWSKSGFNYGYTF.

The chain employs TRBV20-1 and TRBJ2-1, with TRBD2 identical over 7 bases. J was trimmed by 0 bases and V by 6 bases; bases with no gene match: 2. CDR1 is DFQATT and CDR2 is SNEGSKA in the germline V gene (reference sequence). CDR3 length: 13 residues. In DNA form, the CDR3 reads TGCAGTGCCCGGGAGGACTCCTACAATGAGCAGTTCTTC. Encoded protein: CSAREDSYNEQFF.

The V gene is TRBV20-1, the J gene TRBJ1-5; no definite D call. The germline V and J ends were trimmed by 3 bases and 7 bases, with 10 bases remaining between them. The CDR3 runs 12 residues. CDR1 is DFQATT and CDR2 is SNEGSKA in the germline V gene (reference sequence). The CDR3 sequence is CSASDDKQPQHF. CDR3 sequence (DNA): TGCAGTGCTAGCGACGACAAACAGCCCCAGCATTTT.

The chain is built from TRBV28 and TRBJ1-5, with a tentative D call TRBD1 (5 bases). The CDR3 consists of 15 residues. V was cut by 7 bases and J by 6 bases, with 19 bases left in between. Germline V gene lookup returns CDR1 MDHEN and CDR2 SYDVKM. The CDR3 region is CASTQRRQGGQPQHF. CDR3 nucleotide sequence: TGTGCCAGCACCCAAAGGCGGCAGGGAGGTCAGCCCCAGCATTTT.

The rearrangement links TRBV27 to TRBJ1-2; perhaps TRBD1 as D (6 bases). CDR3 length equals 16 residues. The V end was cut by 3 bases, the J end by 2 bases, with 16 bases between. Germline V CDR1 and CDR2: MNHEY, SMNVEV (reference sequence). The CDR3 nucleotides read TGTGCCAGCAGTTTTTCTGACAGGAGATTAAACTATGGCTACACCTTC. Protein product: CASSFSDRRLNYGYTF.

This chain connects TRBV4-2 to TRBJ2-1, with TRBD2 matching over 7 bases. Germline loops: CDR1 LGHNA, CDR2 YNFKEQ. CDR3 length equals 15 residues. The V gene end was trimmed by 5 bases and the J gene end by 3 bases; junction bases not matched to a gene: 7. CDR3 in amino acids: CASSSTSLYYNEQFF. The CDR3 DNA reads as TGTGCCAGCAGCTCGACTAGCCTCTACTACAATGAGCAGTTCTTC.